This TCR beta chain originates from a study of PD-L1 blockade in urothelial cancer. Method: immunoSEQ multiplex PCR; TCRdb's copy keeps in-frame clones and lacks some. The sample holds about 50,000 clones, around 75% seen once. Time point specified: pretreatment peripheral blood. The CDR3 length is 15 residues. Germline lookup yields CDR1 MNHEY and CDR2 SVGAGI. Trimming took 6 bases from V and 6 from J; bases not matched to a gene: 12. This clone was picked up a small number of times. This specimen consisted of PBMCs, obtained around atezolizumab (anti-PD-L1) treatment. The sequence was collected from a man between 65 and 85 years old with urothelial cancer. The chain joins TRBV6-5 to TRBJ1-2, with 8 bases aligning to TRBD1. The CDR3 coding sequence is TGTGCCAGCAGGTCCGGGACAGGCGGCCGCCATGGCTACACCTTC. Amino acid sequence: CASRSGTGGRHGYTF.